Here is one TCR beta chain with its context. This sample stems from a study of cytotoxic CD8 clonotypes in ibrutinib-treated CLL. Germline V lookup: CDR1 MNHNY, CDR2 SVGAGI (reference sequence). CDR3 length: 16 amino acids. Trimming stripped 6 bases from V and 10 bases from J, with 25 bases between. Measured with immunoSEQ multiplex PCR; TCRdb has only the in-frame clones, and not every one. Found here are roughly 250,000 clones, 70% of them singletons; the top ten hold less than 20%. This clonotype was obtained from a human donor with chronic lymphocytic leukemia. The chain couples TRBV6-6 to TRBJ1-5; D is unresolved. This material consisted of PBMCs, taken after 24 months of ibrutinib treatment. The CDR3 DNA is TGTGCCAGCAGCAAAGTGAGCGACGGCGCCAAGAAACCCCAGCATTTT. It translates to CASSKVSDGAKKPQHF.